What follows is one T cell receptor (beta chain) and its context. Its cognate antigen is unknown. The entry originates in a study of CD8+CD57+ T cells in acquired aplastic anemia. Overall study: Sorted cells (CD4+ and CD8+) yielded DNA amounts that averaged around 3.5 ug.

The template used for profiling TCR beta VDJ and CDR3 was genomic DNA. TCRdb reanalysed the reads using MiXCR and keeps one entry per CDR3 protein. The profile covers approximately 380,000 distinct CDR3 sequences, with 60% to 80% appearing a single time and under 4.5% taken by the ten largest. The CDR3 covers 13 residues. V was cut by 3 bases and J by 4 bases, with 10 bases left in between. CDR1 SGDLS and CDR2 YYNGEE come from the germline V gene. The study's findings and limits: A significant difference in CD8+ Simpson's diversity between patients and controls was not found.

The TCR was taken from a human donor in good health, serving as a control. Sequencing used sorted CD4+, CD8+, or CD8+CD57+ T cells (not recorded which) from PBMCs. V and J are TRBV9 and TRBJ1-2, with D hard to call. CDR3 sequence: CASSEGPSYGYTF. CDR3 DNA sequence: TGTGCCAGCAGCGAAGGTCCCAGCTATGGCTACACCTTC.